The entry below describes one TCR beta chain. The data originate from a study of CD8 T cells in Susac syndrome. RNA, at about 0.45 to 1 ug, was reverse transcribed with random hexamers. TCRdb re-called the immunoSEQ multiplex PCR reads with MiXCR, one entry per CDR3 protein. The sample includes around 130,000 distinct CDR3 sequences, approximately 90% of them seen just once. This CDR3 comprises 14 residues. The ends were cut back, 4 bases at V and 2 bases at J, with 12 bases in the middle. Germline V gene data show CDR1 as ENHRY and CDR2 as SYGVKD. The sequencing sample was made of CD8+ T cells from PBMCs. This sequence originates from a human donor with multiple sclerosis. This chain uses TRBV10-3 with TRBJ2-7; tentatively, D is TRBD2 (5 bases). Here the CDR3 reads CAISGGLTTYEQYF. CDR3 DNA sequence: TGTGCCATCAGTGGCGGGCTAACAACCTACGAGCAGTACTTC.